A selection of T cell receptor beta chains follows, all from one sample in a study of long-term antiretroviral therapy in people with HIV. The table came from immunoSEQ multiplex PCR; TCRdb's copy has only in-frame clones and leaves some out. The data show tens of thousands of clones, about 95% seen once. Sequences were derived from unsorted PBMCs, sampled about 9 years after starting antiretroviral therapy. The receptors shown here come from a young man with HIV. Both conserved end residues are part of each CDR3. D genes are given only for firm matches. Not every row has a clone size; where given, it reads once, few, many or a size class.

V	size	D	J	CDR3	DNA
TRBV9	-	TRBD1	TRBJ1-3	CASSGTDRVGGNTIYF	TGTGCCAGCAGCGGCACCGACAGGGTAGGGGGAAACACCATATATTTT
TRBV9	-	TRBD1	TRBJ1-1	CASSRTGLNTEAFF	TGTGCCAGCTCAAGGACAGGCCTGAACACTGAAGCTTTCTTT
TRBV9	-	-	TRBJ2-3	CASSAPGTSTDTQYF	TGTGCCAGCAGCGCCCCCGGGACCTCTACAGATACGCAGTATTTT
TRBV7-9	-	-	TRBJ2-5	CASSFRTLETQYF	TGTGCCAGCAGCTTTCGGACACTGGAGACCCAGTACTTC
TRBV7-3	-	TRBD2	TRBJ2-5	CASSLGGGETQYF	TGTGCCAGCAGCTTGGGCGGGGGAGAGACCCAGTACTTC
TRBV27	-	TRBD1	TRBJ1-2	CASSRDRVYGYTF	TGTGCCAGCAGCCGGGACAGGGTCTATGGCTACACCTTC
TRBV11-2	once	-	TRBJ2-2	CASSRVGELFF	TGTGCCAGCAGCCGAGTGGGGGAGCTGTTTTTT
TRBV6-1	-	-	TRBJ2-4	CASSEVRGRPGENIQYF	TGTGCCAGCAGTGAAGTACGGGGACGACCGGGGGAAAACATTCAGTACTTC
TRBV7-9	-	TRBD2	TRBJ2-5	CASSSVTGGPETQYF	TGTGCCAGCAGCTCAGTAACGGGGGGGCCGGAGACCCAGTACTTC
TRBV6-1	-	-	TRBJ1-5	CASSDIQPQHF	TGTGCCAGCAGTGATATTCAGCCCCAGCATTTT
TRBV5-1	-	-	TRBJ1-1	CASSGPVSNTEAFF	TGCGCCAGCAGCGGACCGGTCTCGAACACTGAAGCTTTCTTT
TRBV7-2	-	-	TRBJ1-2	CASSSSPIFGRTNYGYTF	TGTGCCAGCAGCTCATCCCCAATTTTTGGCAGGACTAACTATGGCTACACCTTC
TRBV15	-	TRBD1	TRBJ2-3	CATSRDRGVGTQYF	TGTGCCACCAGCCGGGACAGGGGGGTAGGTACGCAGTATTTT
TRBV2	once	-	TRBJ1-5	CASRGSNQPQHF	TGTGCCAGCAGGGGAAGCAATCAGCCCCAGCATTTT
TRBV29-1	-	-	TRBJ2-5	CSVGKPGAQETQYF	TGCAGCGTCGGCAAGCCAGGCGCTCAAGAGACCCAGTACTTC
TRBV5-6	-	-	TRBJ1-5	CASSLGVDQPQHF	TGTGCCAGCAGCTTAGGCGTAGATCAGCCCCAGCATTTT
TRBV25-1	-	TRBD1	TRBJ1-4	CASSESISGTANEKLFF	TGTGCCAGCAGTGAGTCTATTTCCGGGACAGCTAATGAAAAACTGTTTTTT
TRBV28	-	-	TRBJ1-5	CASSQEGSGDQPQHF	TGTGCCAGCAGCCAGGAGGGCTCAGGCGATCAGCCCCAGCATTTT
TRBV28	-	TRBD1	TRBJ1-2	CASSLPGGQGGGNGYTF	TGTGCCAGCTCCCTCCCCGGGGGACAGGGTGGCGGAAATGGCTACACCTTC
TRBV11-1	-	-	TRBJ1-1	CASSLYGQMSEAFF	TGTGCCAGCAGCTTATACGGGCAAATGTCGGAAGCTTTCTTT
TRBV7-9	-	-	TRBJ1-5	CASSPWTSQFNQPQHF	TGTGCCAGCAGCCCCTGGACCTCGCAATTCAATCAGCCCCAGCATTTT
TRBV7-8	-	-	TRBJ1-4	CASSLDREPDRANEKLFF	TGTGCCAGCAGCTTAGATCGCGAGCCGGACAGAGCTAATGAAAAACTGTTTTTT
TRBV19	once	-	TRBJ1-4	CASSTQINNEKLFF	TGTGCCAGTAGTACCCAGATCAATAATGAAAAACTGTTTTTT
TRBV5-6	-	TRBD1	TRBJ2-5	CASSTTTGSGETQYF	TGTGCCAGCAGCACTACGACAGGGAGCGGAGAGACCCAGTACTTC
TRBV9	-	-	TRBJ1-4	CASSVDADPKKLFF	TGTGCCAGCAGCGTAGACGCGGATCCCAAAAAACTGTTTTTT
TRBV5-6	once	-	TRBJ1-1	CASRRDGGTEAFF	TGTGCCAGCAGGCGGGACGGGGGCACTGAAGCTTTCTTT
TRBV5-1	-	-	TRBJ2-3	CASSLSFIDTQYF	TGCGCCAGCAGCTTGAGTTTCATAGATACGCAGTATTTT
TRBV10-3	once	-	TRBJ2-3	CAISEGGADTQYF	TGTGCCATCAGTGAGGGAGGGGCAGATACGCAGTATTTT
TRBV7-9	-	-	TRBJ1-2	CASSHREGDYGYTF	TGTGCCAGCAGCCACAGGGAGGGGGACTATGGCTACACCTTC
TRBV6-5	once	-	TRBJ2-1	CATQSPYNEQFF	TGTGCCACCCAAAGCCCTTACAATGAGCAGTTCTTC
TRBV2	-	-	TRBJ2-7	CASSEYGLSSYEQYF	TGTGCCAGCAGTGAATATGGACTCAGCTCCTACGAGCAGTACTTC
TRBV5-1	-	-	TRBJ1-4	CASSFFGGDEKLFF	TGCGCCAGCAGCTTCTTCGGGGGTGATGAAAAACTGTTTTTT
TRBV19	-	-	TRBJ1-5	CASSVLGGYSNQPQHF	TGTGCCAGTAGTGTCCTAGGGGGATATAGCAATCAGCCCCAGCATTTT
TRBV5-5	-	-	TRBJ1-1	CASSLDPTYTNTEAFF	TGTGCCAGCAGCTTAGACCCGACCTACACGAACACTGAAGCTTTCTTT
TRBV13	-	TRBD1	TRBJ2-2	CASSFRTGFTGELFF	TGTGCCAGCAGCTTTAGGACAGGGTTTACCGGGGAGCTGTTTTTT
TRBV6-6	-	-	TRBJ1-1	CASSYSGERMNTEAFF	TGTGCCAGCAGTTACTCCGGAGAGAGGATGAACACTGAAGCTTTCTTT
TRBV6-5	-	-	TRBJ1-1	CASSYSTGPINQAFF	TGTGCCAGCAGTTACTCGACGGGACCAATCAACCAAGCTTTCTTT
TRBV2	-	-	TRBJ2-1	CASSERAPSGGEQFF	TGTGCCAGCAGTGAACGGGCCCCTTCCGGGGGTGAGCAGTTCTTC
TRBV18	-	-	TRBJ2-2	CASSPPTFTANTGELFF	TGTGCCAGCTCACCGCCAACTTTTACCGCGAACACCGGGGAGCTGTTTTTT
TRBV27	-	-	TRBJ1-5	CASSFGGGGQPQHF	TGTGCCAGCAGTTTTGGGGGGGGAGGACAGCCCCAGCATTTT
TRBV19	-	-	TRBJ1-4	CASSIAKQNINEKLFF	TGTGCCAGTAGTATAGCGAAACAGAACATTAATGAAAAACTGTTTTTT
TRBV19	-	-	TRBJ1-5	CASSVLGRGPNQPQHF	TGTGCCAGTAGTGTCCTAGGGCGCGGGCCCAATCAGCCCCAGCATTTT
TRBV5-4	-	TRBD1	TRBJ1-6	CASSSGQGNNSPLHF	TGTGCCAGCAGCTCGGGACAGGGGAATAATTCACCCCTCCACTTT
TRBV28	-	-	TRBJ2-2	CASRRLVAGELFF	TGTGCCAGCAGGAGACTAGTTGCCGGGGAGCTGTTTTTT
TRBV11-3	-	-	TRBJ2-3	CASSSAVAVGTDTQYF	TGTGCCAGCAGCTCAGCCGTAGCGGTGGGGACAGATACGCAGTATTTT
TRBV2	once	-	TRBJ1-6	CASTEDITSPLHF	TGTGCCAGCACTGAGGACATTACTTCACCCCTCCACTTT
TRBV7-3	-	-	TRBJ2-3	CASSLTWEDTQYF	TGTGCCAGCAGCTTAACTTGGGAGGATACGCAGTATTTT
TRBV19	once	TRBD2	TRBJ2-4	CASSILLAGGGAKNIQYF	TGTGCCAGTAGTATATTACTAGCGGGGGGAGGGGCCAAAAACATTCAGTACTTC
TRBV5-4	-	-	TRBJ1-2	CASSPTYRETNYGYTF	TGTGCCAGCAGCCCTACTTACAGGGAAACTAACTATGGCTACACCTTC
TRBV28	-	-	TRBJ2-5	CASRMGGAETQYF	TGTGCCAGCAGGATGGGGGGGGCGGAGACCCAGTACTTC
TRBV9	-	-	TRBJ1-6	CASSVDLDTAPLHF	TGTGCCAGCAGCGTAGATTTAGACACAGCACCCCTCCACTTT
TRBV2	-	-	TRBJ1-5	CASSEGGIVNNQPQHF	TGTGCCAGCAGTGAAGGGGGCATCGTTAACAATCAGCCCCAGCATTTT
TRBV30	-	-	TRBJ1-6	CAWKASPTVNNSPLHF	TGTGCCTGGAAAGCAAGCCCGACGGTAAATAATTCACCCCTCCACTTT
TRBV5-6	-	-	TRBJ2-3	CASSLFFSAEQYF	TGTGCCAGCAGCTTGTTCTTTTCGGCAGAGCAGTATTTT
TRBV7-9	-	-	TRBJ1-3	CASSLGSGGDTIYF	TGTGCCAGCAGCTTAGGATCGGGCGGCGACACCATATATTTT
TRBV6-1	-	-	TRBJ1-1	CASSPNQGTEAFF	TGTGCCAGCAGCCCCAACCAGGGCACTGAAGCTTTCTTT
TRBV7-8	-	-	TRBJ2-2	CASSLVSTGELFF	TGTGCCAGCAGCTTAGTTAGCACCGGGGAGCTGTTTTTT
TRBV7-3	-	TRBD2	TRBJ2-1	CASSPGTSFTYNEQFF	TGTGCCAGCAGCCCCGGGACTAGTTTTACATACAATGAGCAGTTCTTC